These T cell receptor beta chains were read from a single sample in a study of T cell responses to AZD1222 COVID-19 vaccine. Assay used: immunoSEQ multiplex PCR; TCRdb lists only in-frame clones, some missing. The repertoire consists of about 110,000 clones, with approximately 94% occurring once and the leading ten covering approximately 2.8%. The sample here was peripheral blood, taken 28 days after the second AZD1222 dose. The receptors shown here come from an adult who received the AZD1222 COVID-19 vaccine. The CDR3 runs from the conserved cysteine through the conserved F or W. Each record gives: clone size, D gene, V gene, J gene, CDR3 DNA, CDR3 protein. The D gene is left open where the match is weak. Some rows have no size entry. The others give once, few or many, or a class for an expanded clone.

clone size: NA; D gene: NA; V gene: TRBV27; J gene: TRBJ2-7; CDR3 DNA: TGTGCCAGCAGTTTGGGTAGCCACTACGAGCAGTACTTC; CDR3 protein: CASSLGSHYEQYF
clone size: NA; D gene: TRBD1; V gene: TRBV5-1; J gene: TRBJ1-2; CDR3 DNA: TGCGCCAGCAGCTTGAAAAGACAGGGGATCTCTGGCTACACCTTC; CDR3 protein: CASSLKRQGISGYTF
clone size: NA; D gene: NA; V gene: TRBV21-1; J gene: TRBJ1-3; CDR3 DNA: TGTGCCAGCAGCAAAGGGGACAGGGGGCGCGACCAAAACACCATATATTTT; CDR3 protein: CASSKGDRGRDQNTIYF
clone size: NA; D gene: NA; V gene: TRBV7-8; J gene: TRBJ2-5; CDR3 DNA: TGTGCCAGCAGCTTAGCGCCCAGTTCAGAATTAGAGACCCAGTACTTC; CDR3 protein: CASSLAPSSELETQYF
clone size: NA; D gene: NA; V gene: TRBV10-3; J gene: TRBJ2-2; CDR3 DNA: TGTGCCATCAGTGAAGCGCCCGGCGTCAACACCGGGGAGCTGTTTTTT; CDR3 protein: CAISEAPGVNTGELFF
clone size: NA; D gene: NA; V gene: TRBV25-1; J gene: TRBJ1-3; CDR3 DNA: TGTGCCAGCAGTGAATTGAGGCAGGCGAGCTCTGGAAACACCATATATTTT; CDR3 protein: CASSELRQASSGNTIYF
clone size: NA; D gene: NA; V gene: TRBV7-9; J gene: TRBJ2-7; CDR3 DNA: TGTGCCAGCAGCTTAGATGGGACGCGCTACGAGCAGTACTTC; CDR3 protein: CASSLDGTRYEQYF
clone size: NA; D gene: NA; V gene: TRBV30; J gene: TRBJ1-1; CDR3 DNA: TGTGCCTGGAGTGTAATGGGCCCGACAAACACTGAAGCTTTCTTT; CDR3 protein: CAWSVMGPTNTEAFF
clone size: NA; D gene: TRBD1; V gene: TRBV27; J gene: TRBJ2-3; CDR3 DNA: TGTGCCAGCAGAACAGGGGCGGTGGATACGCAGTATTTT; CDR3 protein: CASRTGAVDTQYF
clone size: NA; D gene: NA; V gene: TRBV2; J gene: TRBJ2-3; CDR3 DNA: TGTGCCAGCAGTGGAGACCCAGATACGCAGTATTTT; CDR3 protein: CASSGDPDTQYF
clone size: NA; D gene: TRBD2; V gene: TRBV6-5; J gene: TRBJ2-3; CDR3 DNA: TGTGCCAGCAGGACCGGGACTAGCGGGCCAGATACGCAGTATTTT; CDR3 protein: CASRTGTSGPDTQYF
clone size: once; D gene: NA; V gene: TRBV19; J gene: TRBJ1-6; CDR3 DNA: TGTGCCAGTTTGGGGCAGAGCTTACCTAATTCACCCCTCCACTTT; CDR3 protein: CASLGQSLPNSPLHF
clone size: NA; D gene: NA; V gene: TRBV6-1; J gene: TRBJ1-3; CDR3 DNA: TGTGCCAGCAGTGAAGTGTCGAACAGAAACACCATATATTTT; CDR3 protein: CASSEVSNRNTIYF